This TCR beta chain is drawn from a study of CD8 T cells in ankylosing spondylitis. Findings of the study overall: Significant enrichment of disease-linked clones was reported in matched ankylosing spondylitis synovial fluid. Seemingly distinctive of ankylosing spondylitis blood was a TCR beta motif formed by eight highly homologous variants. Some of the motif variants had earlier been found in reactive arthritis patients' fluid and blood.

This clonotype was observed a handful of times. The antigen is undetermined. 5'-RACE, quantitative and with molecular barcodes, yielded the TCR beta libraries. TCRdb redid the calling of the 5' RACE reads with MiXCR, one entry per CDR3 protein. The repertoire holds 250,000 to 400,000 distinct CDR3 sequences, with 11% as singletons. The trim removed 5 bases at V and 4 bases at J, leaving 4 bases unmatched. Germline V gives CDR1 DFQATT, CDR2 SNEGSKA (reference sequence). The CDR3 runs to 14 residues. The genes are TRBV20-1 and TRBJ2-7; 14 bases are shared with TRBD2. Sequences were obtained from blood, either unsorted or a sorted T cell fraction (not recorded which). The TCR comes from a female donor with ankylosing spondylitis or in good health (not recorded which). CDR3 DNA: TGCAGTGCTGGGGGGACTAGCGGGGGTTACGAGCAGTACTTC. Translation gives CSAGGTSGGYEQYF.